The 27 T cell receptor beta chains below all came from one sample that was sequenced in a study of control samples from healthy donors and cancer patients. Some clones are missing from TCRdb's copy, which holds only in-frame ones; the method was immunoSEQ multiplex PCR. The table records 170,000 or so clones, around 94% of them present only once. Specimen: blood. These receptors came from a woman younger than 35 in good health.

The chain couples TRBV6-2 or TRBV6-3 to TRBJ2-7; D remains unclear. The CDR3 is 11 residues long. Between the trimmed V and J ends, which lost 6 bases and 5 bases, there was a span of 8 bases. The germline V gene has CDR1 MNHEY and CDR2 SVGEGT. CDR3 DNA: TGTGCCAGCAGCCGGATTAACGAGCAGTACTTC. Protein sequence: CASSRINEQYF.

V is TRBV28 and J is TRBJ1-4; 7 positions agree with TRBD1. J gave up 3 bases and V 5 bases, and 6 bases lay outside the gene matches. CDR3 size: 15 residues. Germline V gives CDR1 MDHEN, CDR2 SYDVKM. CDR3 sequence: CASSPQGRANEKLFF. The CDR3 nucleotides read TGTGCCAGCAGTCCACAGGGGAGAGCTAATGAAAAACTGTTTTTT.

The chain joins TRBV5-4 to TRBJ2-1; TRBD2 matches at 7 bases. V lost 4 bases, J lost 8 bases, and 12 bases stayed unmatched. CDR3 length equals 15 residues. CDR1 is SGHNT and CDR2 is YYREEE in the germline V gene (reference sequence). Here the CDR3 DNA reads TGTGCCAGCAGCCCCGGGAGGCCGGCGGGCCATGAGCAGTTCTTC. This gives the protein CASSPGRPAGHEQFF. Using reference TRBV5-4 and TRBJ2-1 for the parts outside the CDR3, the full variable domain is ETGVTQSPTHLIKTRGQQVTLRCSSQSGHNTVSWYQQALGQGPQFIFQYYREEENGRGNFPPRFSGLQFPNYSSELNVNALELDDSALYLCASSPGRPAGHEQFFGPGTRLTVL.

The J gene is TRBJ1-1, the V gene TRBV25-1; possibly TRBD1 for D (5 bases). Germline V gene lookup returns CDR1 MGHDK and CDR2 SYGVNS. This CDR3 is 13 amino acids long. Trimming left V 6 bases short and J 1 base short, with 9 bases between. The CDR3 sequence: CASRGHPNTEAFF. The CDR3 DNA reads as TGTGCCAGCAGAGGACATCCGAACACTGAAGCTTTCTTT.

This chain links TRBV9 with TRBJ2-3; 10 bases match TRBD1. CDR1 SGDLS and CDR2 YYNGEE come from the germline V gene. Trimming removed 5 bases from V and 6 bases from J; junction bases left unmatched: 6. This CDR3 region has 14 residues. CDR3 in DNA: TGTGCCAGCAGTCAGACAGGGGGCGGGGATACGCAGTATTTT. Its protein product is CASSQTGGGDTQYF.

The chain combines TRBV2 with TRBJ1-4; D gene unclear. V dropped 4 bases and J dropped 0 bases, with 12 bases sitting between them. Germline assignment: CDR1 SNHLY and CDR2 FYNNEI. This CDR3 contains 16 residues. CDR3 loop: CASSASPKTTNEKLFF. In DNA, the CDR3 is TGTGCCAGCAGTGCCAGCCCGAAGACAACTAATGAAAAACTGTTTTTT. Filled out from reference TRBV2 and TRBJ1-4, the complete variable domain reads EPEVTQTPSHQVTQMGQEVILRCVPISNHLYFYWYRQILGQKVEFLVSFYNNEISEKSEIFDDQFSVERPDGSNFTLKIRSTKLEDSAMYFCASSASPKTTNEKLFFGSGTQLSVL.

CDR3 coding DNA: TGTGCCAGCAACCTATTGGGAAGGGTTGAAGCTTTCTTT. The encoded protein is CASNLLGRVEAFF. The chain has TRBV7-2 and TRBJ1-1, with unresolved D. The V gene's germline CDR1 is SGHTA and CDR2 FQGNSA. V lost 7 bases and J lost 7, with 16 bases in between. The CDR3 covers 13 residues.

The J gene is TRBJ1-2, the V gene TRBV5-4; D remains unclear. Germline CDR1 reads SGHNT; CDR2 reads YYREEE (reference sequence). Trimming removed 4 bases from V and 8 bases from J, with 18 bases in between. CDR3 length: 14 residues. DNA of the CDR3: TGTGCCAGCAGCCCCCTGTATGGGGTTGAAGGCTACACCTTC. It is translated as CASSPLYGVEGYTF.

The chain combines TRBV10-3 with TRBJ2-7, with D perhaps matching TRBD1 (6 bases). Trimming cost V 3 bases and J 2 bases, with 11 bases left between them. CDR1 and CDR2 from the germline V gene are ENHRY and SYGVKD. The CDR3 consists of 14 residues. The CDR3 DNA follows: TGTGCCATCAGTGACAGACAGGATCCCTACGAGCAGTACTTC. Amino acids: CAISDRQDPYEQYF.

The count of this clone is one. The rearrangement joins TRBV12-3 or TRBV12-4 to TRBJ1-1; TRBD1 aligns across 8 bases. V shed 2 bases and J 5 bases; nucleotides not matched to a gene: 1. The CDR3 extends over 13 amino acids. The CDR3 here is CASSLHRGTEAFF. The CDR3 region has the DNA TGTGCCAGCAGTTTACACAGGGGGACTGAAGCTTTCTTT.

The chain is built from TRBV5-4 and TRBJ1-2; D might be TRBD1 (5 bases). The CDR3 is 13 amino acids. V was cut by 1 base and J by 6 bases, with 10 bases left in between. Germline V gene data show CDR1 as SGHNT and CDR2 as YYREEE (reference sequence). CDR3 bases: TGTGCCAGCAGCTTGTTAGGAGGGGATGGCTACACCTTC. It encodes CASSLLGGDGYTF.

The genes are TRBV27 and TRBJ2-2; the D is unclear. Trimming pared 3 bases from V and 7 bases from J, leaving 9 bases between. Per germline, CDR1 MNHEY and CDR2 SMNVEV (reference sequence). CDR3 length: 13 amino acids. The CDR3 loop reads CASSFFPGGELFF. The DNA for the CDR3 is TGTGCCAGCAGTTTCTTTCCGGGCGGGGAGCTGTTTTTT.

V and J are TRBV12-3 or TRBV12-4 and TRBJ1-2; D is perhaps TRBD1 (6 bases). V shed 7 bases and J shed 3 bases, with 12 bases lying between them. The CDR3 totals 13 residues. The CDR3 bases are TGTGCCAGCAATACAGGGCGTGACTATGGCTACACCTTC. It encodes CASNTGRDYGYTF.

The CDR3 DNA follows: TGTGCCATCAGTGAAGGGGGTCTTCGCACCAGCTCCTACAATGAGCAGTTCTTC. Its translation is CAISEGGLRTSSYNEQFF. The chain employs TRBV10-3 and TRBJ2-1; a possible D gene is TRBD1 (6 bases). Per germline, CDR1 ENHRY and CDR2 SYGVKD. V lost 3 bases and J lost 0, with 18 bases in between. This CDR3 is built from 18 residues.

This chain uses TRBV2 with TRBJ1-5, with D possibly TRBD1 on 6 matching bases. The germline V and J ends were trimmed by 6 bases and 0 bases, with 21 bases remaining between them. Germline V CDR1 and CDR2: SNHLY, FYNNEI. The CDR3 is 18 residues long. The CDR3: CASSPLLGGSDSNQPQHF. For the CDR3, the DNA is TGTGCCAGCAGCCCACTCCTTGGGGGCAGTGATAGCAATCAGCCCCAGCATTTT.

This chain uses TRBV7-2 with TRBJ2-7; TRBD2 might be the D (7 bases). In germline, CDR1 is SGHTA, CDR2 FQGNSA. Trimming left V 6 bases short and J 2 bases short, with 17 bases between. The length of the CDR3 is 15 residues. CDR3 sequence: CASRRGGDTPYEQYF. The CDR3 DNA follows: TGTGCCAGCAGGAGGGGGGGGGACACACCCTACGAGCAGTACTTC.

The chain couples TRBV6-1 to TRBJ2-1; D is undetermined. V was trimmed by 2 bases and J by 2 bases, leaving 7 bases between them. This CDR3 has 14 residues. The germline CDR1 and CDR2 sequences are MNHNS and SASEGT. CDR3 bases: TGTGCCAGCAGTGAACTGGCAGCCTACAATGAGCAGTTCTTC. The encoded protein is CASSELAAYNEQFF.

This sequence joins TRBV7-8 and TRBJ2-3; TRBD1 matches at 7 bases. V lost 3 bases to trimming and J lost 0 bases; unmatched junction nucleotides: 12. Germline-derived CDR1 and CDR2 are SGHVS and FQNEAQ. The CDR3 is made up of 18 amino acids. This chain's CDR3 is CASSLFSVGGQSTDTQYF. The DNA for the CDR3 is TGTGCCAGCAGCTTGTTCAGTGTTGGGGGACAGAGCACAGATACGCAGTATTTT.

The CDR3, as DNA: TGCGCCAGCAGCTTGGCGGGAGGACGGATGAACACTGAAGCTTTCTTT. Residues: CASSLAGGRMNTEAFF. The V call is TRBV5-1, the J call TRBJ1-1; D is unclear. CDR1 is SGHRS and CDR2 is YFSETQ in the germline V gene. Trimming stripped 0 bases from V and 0 bases from J, with 12 bases between. The CDR3 totals 16 residues.

This chain's CDR3 is CASSQESGRYNTQYF. Written as DNA, the CDR3 is TGCGCCAGCAGCCAAGAGAGCGGGAGGTACAATACGCAGTATTTT. The chain combines TRBV4-3 with TRBJ2-3; 9 bases align to TRBD2. The germline CDR1 and CDR2 sequences are LGHNA and YSLEER. V trimming: 0 bases; J trimming: 7 bases; junction bases outside the gene matches: 5. This CDR3 comprises 15 residues.

V gene TRBV24-1 combines with J gene TRBJ2-4; possible D gene TRBD2, 6 bases. Germline assignment: CDR1 KGHDR and CDR2 SFDVKD. The V gene lost 3 bases and the J gene lost 3 bases, with 11 bases spanning the gap. The CDR3 runs to 15 residues. CDR3 bases: TGTGCCACCAGTGATGGAGGGCGGGACAAAAACATTCAGTACTTC. Translation gives CATSDGGRDKNIQYF.

The chain uses TRBV5-4 and TRBJ1-1, with D unresolved. This CDR3 is built from 13 residues. V gave up 1 base and J gave up 1 base, with 5 bases separating them. Germline V gene data show CDR1 as SGHNT and CDR2 as YYREEE (reference sequence). The CDR3 nucleotides read TGTGCCAGCAGCTTGATGCAGAACACTGAAGCTTTCTTT. Translating it yields CASSLMQNTEAFF.

The chain recombines TRBV11-3 with TRBJ2-5; D not resolved. The CDR3 sequence is 14 residues long. Germline-derived CDR1 and CDR2 are SGHNT and YENEEA. The ends were cut back, 5 bases at V and 2 bases at J, with 12 bases in the middle. CDR3 bases: TGTGCCAGCAGCAGCACAGCATGGCAAGAGACCCAGTACTTC. As protein: CASSSTAWQETQYF.

The rearrangement joins TRBV6-5 to TRBJ2-2, with TRBD2 matching over 8 bases. CDR1 is MNHEY and CDR2 is SVGAGI in the germline V gene. This CDR3 comprises 14 residues. Germline trimming cut 8 bases from V and 3 bases from J; bases unmatched to any gene: 5. CDR3 amino acids: CASGLAWDTGELFF. For the CDR3, the DNA is TGTGCCAGCGGACTAGCATGGGACACCGGGGAGCTGTTTTTT.

V usage is TRBV7-6 and J usage is TRBJ2-7; tentatively, D is TRBD1 (5 bases). Germline values: CDR1 SGHVS, CDR2 FNYEAQ. Trimming removed 1 base at V and 4 bases at J, with 17 bases between. This CDR3 is built from 16 residues. The CDR3 spells CASSLDPRKTVYEQYF. The CDR3 coding sequence is TGTGCCAGCAGCTTAGACCCTAGAAAGACAGTTTACGAGCAGTACTTC.

This chain connects TRBV4-1 to TRBJ1-2; no firm D call. Germline assignment: CDR1 MGHRA and CDR2 YSYEKL. V lost 5 bases, J lost 8 bases, and 15 bases lay in between. The CDR3 is 13 amino acids. CDR3 sequence: CASSIEWRSGYTF. The CDR3 region has the DNA TGCGCCAGCAGCATTGAGTGGAGGTCCGGCTACACCTTC.

The J gene is TRBJ1-1, the V gene TRBV12-3 or TRBV12-4, with no clear D. The CDR3 is 11 amino acids. The V and J ends lost 3 bases and 5 bases respectively, with 4 bases between them. The CDR3 DNA reads TGTGCCAGCAGTTTTGGAACTGAAGCTTTCTTT. Translation: CASSFGTEAFF.